This T cell receptor (beta chain) is drawn from a study of CD8 T cells in ankylosing spondylitis. Deletions cut 5 bases from V and 5 bases from J, with 18 bases between. The CDR3 contains 15 residues. Looked up from germline, CDR1 is DFQATT and CDR2 is SNEGSKA (reference sequence). This clonotype was recorded at least ten times. Quantitative 5'-RACE with molecular barcodes generated TCR beta libraries. Using its own MiXCR run on the 5' RACE reads, TCRdb lists one record per CDR3 protein. The sample contains 150,000 to 200,000 distinct CDR3 sequences, about an eighth of which appear only once. The sequenced sample consisted of blood, either unsorted or a sorted T cell fraction (not recorded which). The receptor was derived from a female donor with ankylosing spondylitis or in good health (not recorded which). The chain joins TRBV20-1 to TRBJ2-2; D gene uncertain. The CDR3 is CSAQSRGAVTGELFF. CDR3 nucleotide sequence: TGCAGTGCTCAGTCACGCGGCGCGGTGACCGGGGAGCTGTTTTTT.